These T cell receptor beta chains were read from a single sample in a study of control samples from healthy donors and cancer patients. Using immunoSEQ multiplex PCR, the repertoire was profiled, and TCRdb retains in-frame clones only, with some absent. The sample lists about 75,000 clones, roughly 82% seen once, with about 16% in the top ten. The sequencing input was blood. These receptors were taken from a man in his fifties in good health. Both conserved end residues are part of each CDR3. A D gene is named only where the DNA matches it firmly. Size is omitted from some rows. Given values are once, few, many or a class for expanded clones.

clone_size j_call d_call v_call cdr3_aa cdr3_nt
- TRBJ2-3 - TRBV7-2 CASRTSTDTQYF TGTGCCAGCAGAACCAGCACAGATACGCAGTATTTT
- TRBJ2-1 - TRBV24-1 CATSDFTSPSYNEQFF TGTGCCACCAGTGATTTCACTAGCCCCTCCTACAATGAGCAGTTCTTC
- TRBJ1-4 TRBD1 TRBV30 CAWRRDSNEKLFF TGTGCCTGGAGAAGGGACAGTAATGAAAAACTGTTTTTT
- TRBJ1-5 - TRBV7-2 CASSSDPPNQPQHF TGTGCCAGCAGCTCGGACCCACCCAATCAGCCCCAGCATTTT
- TRBJ2-3 TRBD2 TRBV6-4 CASSETSGSFPDTQYF TGTGCCAGCAGCGAGACTAGCGGGAGCTTTCCAGATACGCAGTATTTT
- TRBJ2-7 - TRBV6-5 CASSSGQTSSYEQYF TGTGCCAGCAGTTCAGGACAGACAAGCTCCTACGAGCAGTACTTC
- TRBJ1-5 - TRBV4-3 CASSQVVGQPQHF TGCGCCAGCAGCCAAGTTGTGGGGCAGCCCCAGCATTTT
- TRBJ1-1 - TRBV7-9 CASSRQWGTEAFF TGTGCCAGCAGTCGTCAATGGGGCACTGAAGCTTTCTTT
- TRBJ2-1 - TRBV27 CASSLPGQGQREVTYNEQFF TGTGCCAGCAGTTTACCTGGACAGGGACAGCGGGAAGTTACCTACAATGAGCAGTTCTTC
- TRBJ2-2 TRBD2 TRBV19 CASRNLAAANTGELFF TGTGCCAGTAGGAACCTAGCGGCTGCGAACACCGGGGAGCTGTTTTTT
- TRBJ1-4 - TRBV20-1 CSVGADEKLFF TGCAGTGTGGGGGCGGATGAAAAACTGTTTTTT
- TRBJ2-7 TRBD2 TRBV6-6 CASKRTSGMYEQYF TGTGCCAGCAAACGGACTAGCGGGATGTACGAGCAGTACTTC
- TRBJ2-2 TRBD1 TRBV15 CATSRGLGQGSTRELFF TGTGCCACCAGCAGAGGCCTGGGACAGGGGTCAACACGAGAGCTGTTTTTT
- TRBJ1-1 - TRBV10-2 CASIGTLTQKAFF TGCGCCAGCATTGGCACCCTCACCCAGAAAGCTTTCTTT
- TRBJ1-5 - TRBV12-3/TRBV12-4 CASGANSNQPQHF TGTGCCAGCGGAGCAAATAGCAATCAGCCCCAGCATTTT
- TRBJ2-1 - TRBV7-3 CASSTALRDEQFF TGTGCCAGCAGCACGGCCCTTCGGGATGAGCAGTTCTTC
- TRBJ2-1 - TRBV28 CASSLPYNEQFF TGTGCCAGCAGTCTCCCGTACAATGAGCAGTTCTTC
- TRBJ1-2 - TRBV30 CAWTAGHNYGYTF TGTGCCTGGACCGCGGGGCACAACTATGGCTACACCTTC
- TRBJ1-5 TRBD1 TRBV3-1/TRBV3-2 CASSPPGATGASGLPQHF TGTGCCAGCAGCCCCCCTGGGGCGACAGGGGCTAGCGGTTTGCCCCAGCATTTT
- TRBJ1-1 - TRBV5-1 CASALRGRENTEAFF TGCGCCAGCGCTCTTCGGGGCAGGGAGAACACTGAAGCTTTCTTT
- TRBJ2-1 - TRBV7-2 CASSLDYGGNEQFF TGTGCCAGCAGCTTAGATTACGGGGGCAATGAGCAGTTCTTC
- TRBJ2-7 - TRBV3-1/TRBV3-2 CASSEWETLYQTNGSYEQYF TGTGCCAGCAGCGAGTGGGAAACCCTTTACCAGACCAACGGGTCCTACGAGCAGTACTTC
- TRBJ1-2 - TRBV28 CASTTIGLLNYGYTF TGTGCCAGCACTACTATCGGACTCCTAAACTATGGCTACACCTTC
- TRBJ2-7 TRBD2 TRBV7-2 CASSRGGFRESYEQYF TGTGCCAGCAGCCGGGGAGGGTTCAGGGAGTCCTACGAGCAGTACTTC
- TRBJ2-5 - TRBV3-1/TRBV3-2 CASSQDSETQYF TGTGCCAGCAGCCAAGATAGCGAGACCCAGTACTTC
- TRBJ2-3 - TRBV7-6 CASSSGIGGARTDTQYF TGTGCCAGCAGCTCCGGCATCGGGGGAGCGCGCACAGATACGCAGTATTTT
- TRBJ2-7 TRBD1 TRBV7-9 CASSSNREGGRSEQYF TGTGCCAGCAGCTCAAACAGAGAAGGGGGCCGTAGCGAGCAGTACTTC
- TRBJ2-1 TRBD2 TRBV5-1 CASSRGLAGGDNEQFF TGCGCCAGCAGCCGTGGACTAGCGGGTGGGGACAATGAGCAGTTCTTC
- TRBJ2-1 - TRBV6-5 CASGVGTGTLFF -
once TRBJ2-1 - TRBV5-1 CASSLEGQGLIREQFF TGCGCCAGCAGCTTGGAAGGTCAGGGTCTAATTCGTGAGCAGTTCTTC
- TRBJ1-1 - TRBV2 CASSEKNTEAFF TGTGCCAGCAGTGAAAAGAACACTGAAGCTTTCTTT
- TRBJ2-7 - TRBV2 CASSEGVYEQYF TGTGCCAGCAGTGAAGGGGTTTACGAGCAGTACTTC
- TRBJ2-1 - TRBV28 CASSDRGGSNEQFF TGTGCCAGCTCAGACAGGGGAGGGAGCAATGAGCAGTTCTTC
- TRBJ2-3 - TRBV5-1 CASSVRPGFSADTQYF TGCGCCAGCAGCGTCAGACCAGGGTTCAGTGCAGATACGCAGTATTTT
- TRBJ1-4 TRBD1 TRBV7-2 CASSTGTVKEKLFF TGTGCCAGCAGCACCGGGACAGTGAAGGAAAAACTGTTTTTT
- TRBJ2-7 - TRBV11-3 CASSNHYPGLRGSYEQYF TGTGCCAGCAGCAACCATTACCCAGGGCTTAGAGGCTCCTACGAGCAGTACTTC
- TRBJ2-3 - TRBV7-2 CASNEGGLHTDTQYF TGTGCCAGCAACGAAGGGGGGTTACACACAGATACGCAGTATTTT
- TRBJ1-4 - TRBV6-6 CASNNPEGQRVFF TGTGCCAGCAATAACCCGGAGGGGCAGAGGGTGTTTTTT
- TRBJ2-7 TRBD1 TRBV18 CASSPTGTASYEQYF TGTGCCAGCTCACCAACCGGGACAGCGTCCTACGAGCAGTACTTC
few TRBJ1-3 - TRBV2 CASSGDSGNTIYF TGTGCCAGCAGTGGGGACTCTGGAAACACCATATATTTT
- TRBJ2-5 TRBD1 TRBV19 CASSTQGAIETQYF TGTGCCAGTAGTACTCAGGGGGCGATAGAGACCCAGTACTTC
- TRBJ1-4 - TRBV6-1 CASSEGGGRVEKLFF TGTGCCAGCAGTGAGGGCGGGGGGCGCGTTGAAAAACTGTTTTTT
- TRBJ2-3 TRBD2 TRBV24-1 CATASGAGRTDTQYF TGTGCCACCGCGTCAGGAGCGGGACGCACAGATACGCAGTATTTT
few TRBJ2-5 - TRBV5-1 CASSLNGLPQQETQYF TGCGCCAGCAGCTTGAATGGACTACCACAACAAGAGACCCAGTACTTC
few TRBJ2-7 - TRBV2 CASSDRYEQYF TGTGCCAGCAGTGATCGGTACGAGCAGTACTTC
- TRBJ1-1 TRBD1 TRBV4-1 CASSQTRGQVVGTEAFF TGCGCCAGCAGCCAGACCCGAGGACAGGTTGTTGGCACTGAAGCTTTCTTT
- TRBJ2-1 - TRBV28 CASSSPGERYNEQFF TGTGCCAGCAGTTCGCCGGGAGAACGCTACAATGAGCAGTTCTTC
- TRBJ2-5 - TRBV30 CAWRGGSSPQETQYF TGTGCCTGGAGAGGGGGGAGTAGCCCCCAAGAGACCCAGTACTTC